This TCR beta chain was recorded in a study of T-cell reconstitution after alpha-beta-depleted transplantation in children. Overall study results and limits: Two months or so post-transplant, alpha-beta T cells reportedly derived from several hundred expanded graft clones. After transplant, high TCRbeta diversity at day 60 in some patients arose from surviving recipient T cells and thymic progenitors. One year post-transplant, T-cell counts and diversity were largely derived from T cells produced anew.

At least ten counts were recorded for this clonotype. Its antigen is still unknown. Losses at the gene ends were 0 bases for V and 5 bases for J; bases not matched to a gene: 10. Germline V lookup: CDR1 SGHRS, CDR2 YFSETQ. The length of the CDR3 is 17 residues. It was with unique molecular identifiers that the TCRbeta library was prepared. TCRdb reprocessed the PCR reads via MiXCR and lists one record per CDR3 protein. The repertoire holds over 100,000 distinct CDR3 sequences, with 5% to 6% as singletons. The sequencing here drew on PBMCs, mostly from graft donor cells, taken 60 days after TCRalphabeta/CD19-depleted stem cell transplant. The J gene is TRBJ2-1, the V gene TRBV5-1; 8 bases are a match to TRBD2. This clonotype was obtained from a female patient aged 2-9 years who had a stem cell transplant for Fanconi anemia, so the T cells may come from the graft donor. CDR3 in amino acids: CASSLDWRLAGNNEQFF. The CDR3 bases are TGCGCCAGCAGCTTGGACTGGAGGCTAGCGGGTAACAATGAGCAGTTCTTC.